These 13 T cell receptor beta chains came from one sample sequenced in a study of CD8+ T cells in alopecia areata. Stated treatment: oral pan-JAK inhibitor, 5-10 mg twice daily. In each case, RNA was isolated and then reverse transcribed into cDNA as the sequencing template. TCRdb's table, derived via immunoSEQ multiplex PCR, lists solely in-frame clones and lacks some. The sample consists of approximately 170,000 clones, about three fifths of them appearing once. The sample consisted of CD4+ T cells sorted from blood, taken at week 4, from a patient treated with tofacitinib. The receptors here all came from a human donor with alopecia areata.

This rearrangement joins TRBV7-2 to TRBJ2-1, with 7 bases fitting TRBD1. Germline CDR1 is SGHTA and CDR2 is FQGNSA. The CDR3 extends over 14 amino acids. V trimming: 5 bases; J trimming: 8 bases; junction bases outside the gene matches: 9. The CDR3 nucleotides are TGTGCCAGCAGCCCCCAGACAGGGCTCGATGAGCAGTTCTTC. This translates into CASSPQTGLDEQFF.

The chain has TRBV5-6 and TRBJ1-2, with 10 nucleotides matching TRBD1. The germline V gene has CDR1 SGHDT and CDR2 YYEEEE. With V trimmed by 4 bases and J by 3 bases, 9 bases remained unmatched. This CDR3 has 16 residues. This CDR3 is CASSRSGDRGHYGYTF. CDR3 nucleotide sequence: TGTGCCAGCAGCCGGAGCGGGGACAGGGGCCACTATGGCTACACCTTC.

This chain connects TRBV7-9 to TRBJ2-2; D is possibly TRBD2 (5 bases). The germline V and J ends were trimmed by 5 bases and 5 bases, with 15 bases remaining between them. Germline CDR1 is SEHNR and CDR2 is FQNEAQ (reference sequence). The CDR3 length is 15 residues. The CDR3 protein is CASSPTALATGELFF. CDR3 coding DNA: TGTGCCAGCAGCCCGACGGCCTTAGCGACCGGGGAGCTGTTTTTT.

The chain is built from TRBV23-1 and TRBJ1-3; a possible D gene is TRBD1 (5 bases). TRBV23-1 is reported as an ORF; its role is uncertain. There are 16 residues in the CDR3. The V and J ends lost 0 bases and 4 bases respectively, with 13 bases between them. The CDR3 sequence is CASSQSGGAIGNTIYF. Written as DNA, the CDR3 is TGCGCCAGCAGTCAATCAGGAGGGGCGATAGGAAACACCATATATTTT.

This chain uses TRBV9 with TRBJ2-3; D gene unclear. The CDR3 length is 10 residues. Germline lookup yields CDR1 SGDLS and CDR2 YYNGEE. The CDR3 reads CVRSTDTQYF. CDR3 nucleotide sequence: TGTGTACGGAGCACAGATACGCAGTATTTT.

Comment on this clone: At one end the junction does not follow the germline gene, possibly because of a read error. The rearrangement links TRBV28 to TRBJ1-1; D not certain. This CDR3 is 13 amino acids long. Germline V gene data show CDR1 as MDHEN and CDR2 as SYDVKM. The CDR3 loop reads CASSPAQNSEAFF. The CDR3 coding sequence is TGTGCCAGCAGTCCGGCACAGAACTCTGAAGCTTTCTTT.

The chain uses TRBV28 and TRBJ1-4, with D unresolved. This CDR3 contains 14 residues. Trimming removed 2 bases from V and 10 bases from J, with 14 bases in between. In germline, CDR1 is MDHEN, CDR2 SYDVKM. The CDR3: CASSLPSPPGKLFF. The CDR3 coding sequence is TGTGCCAGCAGTTTACCCTCCCCTCCCGGAAAACTGTTTTTT.

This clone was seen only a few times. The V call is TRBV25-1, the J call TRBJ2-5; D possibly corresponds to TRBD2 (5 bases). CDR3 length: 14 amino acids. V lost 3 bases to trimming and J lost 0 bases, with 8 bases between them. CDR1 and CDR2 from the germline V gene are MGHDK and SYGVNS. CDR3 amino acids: CASSDPGNQETQYF. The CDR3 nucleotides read TGTGCCAGCAGTGACCCCGGGAACCAAGAGACCCAGTACTTC.

The CDR3 is CASSPVRGGVYNEQFF. In DNA, the CDR3 is TGTGCCAGCTCACCAGTCCGGGGCGGTGTGTACAATGAGCAGTTCTTC. The chain links TRBV18 to TRBJ2-1; D may correspond to TRBD1 or TRBD2 (5 bases each). This CDR3 comprises 16 residues. Trimming removed 2 bases from V and 4 bases from J, with 15 bases in between. Per the germline V gene, CDR1 is KGHSH and CDR2 is LQKENI.

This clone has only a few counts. The CDR3 DNA is TGTGCCAGCACCAAACCATCGGGGACAGGGCAAGAGACCCAGTACTTC. Its translation is CASTKPSGTGQETQYF. This chain uses TRBV7-2 with TRBJ2-5; 9 nucleotides line up with TRBD1. Germline CDR1 and CDR2: SGHTA and FQGNSA. V lost 7 bases to trimming and J lost 2 bases; unmatched junction nucleotides: 11. This CDR3 spans 16 amino acids.

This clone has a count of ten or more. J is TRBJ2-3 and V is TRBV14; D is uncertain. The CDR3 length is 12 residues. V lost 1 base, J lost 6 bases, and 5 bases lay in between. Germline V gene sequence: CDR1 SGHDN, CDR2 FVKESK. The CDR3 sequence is CASSQGGDTQYF. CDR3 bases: TGTGCCAGCAGCCAAGGCGGCGATACGCAGTATTTT.

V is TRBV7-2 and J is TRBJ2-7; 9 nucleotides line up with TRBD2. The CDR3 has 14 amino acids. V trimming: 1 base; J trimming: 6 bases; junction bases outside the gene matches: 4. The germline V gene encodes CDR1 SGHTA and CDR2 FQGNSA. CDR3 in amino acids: CASSLEGGRAEQYF. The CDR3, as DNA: TGTGCCAGCAGCTTAGAAGGCGGGAGGGCCGAGCAGTACTTC.

CDR3 nucleotides: TGTGCCTGGAGTGACAGGAATCAGCCCCAGCATTTT. This gives the protein CAWSDRNQPQHF. V is TRBV30 and J is TRBJ1-5; D might be TRBD1 (5 bases). V was clipped by 1 base and J by 4 bases, with 5 bases between them. Germline assignment: CDR1 GTSNPN and CDR2 SVGIG (reference sequence). CDR3 length equals 12 residues.